This is a list of T cell receptor beta chains from one sample in a study of early T cells in non-severe SARS-CoV-2 infection. Using its own MiXCR run on the 5' RACE reads, TCRdb lists one record per CDR3 protein. This table holds about 99,000 distinct CDR3 sequences, around a sixth found once. Sequencing was performed on whole blood. Receptor source: an adult who was a healthcare worker with PCR-confirmed SARS-CoV-2 infection or an uninfected control (not recorded which). CDR3s include the opening cysteine and the closing phenylalanine or tryptophan. Fields, in order: V gene, J gene, D gene, clone size, CDR3 DNA, CDR3 protein. A D gene is named only where the DNA matches it firmly. The size entry is marked missing in some rows and otherwise reads once, few, many or a size class.

>TRBV28|TRBJ2-3|.|.
TGTGCCAGCAGTTCATGGGGGGGCAGGGCTAAGCCAGAAGATACGCAGTATTTT
CASSSWGGRAKPEDTQYF
>TRBV18|TRBJ1-1|.|many
TGTGCCAGCTCACCCAGCGGGACGCCGAACACTGAAGCTTTCTTT
CASSPSGTPNTEAFF
>TRBV12-3/TRBV12-4|TRBJ1-1|.|.
TGTGCCAGCAGTGCTTCCGGGACCCTCAGCTGGGCTTTCTTT
CASSASGTLSWAFF
>TRBV6-5|TRBJ1-1|.|few
TGTGCCAGCAGTTACTTGGGAAGCGCTTTCTTT
CASSYLGSAFF
>TRBV2|TRBJ2-1|TRBD2|few
TGTGCCACCCCGGGCGGGAGTAAGAATGAGCAGTTCTTC
CATPGGSKNEQFF
>TRBV7-2|TRBJ2-7|.|.
TGTGCCAGCAGCCGTAGGCAGTATTCCTACGAGCAGTACTTC
CASSRRQYSYEQYF
>TRBV5-1|TRBJ1-2|TRBD1|many
TGCGCCAGCAGCTCCCAGGGGGCGCGGAACTATGGCTACACCTTC
CASSSQGARNYGYTF
>TRBV3-1|TRBJ1-1|.|few
TGTGCCAGCAGCCAAGAGGGATTGCGGGACACTGAAGCTTTCTTT
CASSQEGLRDTEAFF
>TRBV5-1|TRBJ2-2|TRBD1|few
TGCGCCAGCAGCTCACCGGGACAGCCCTACACCGGGGAGCTGTTTTTT
CASSSPGQPYTGELFF
>TRBV27|TRBJ2-5|.|.
TGTGCCAGCAACAGCGGAGGGACCCAGTACTTC
CASNSGGTQYF
>TRBV5-1|TRBJ1-5|TRBD1|few
TGCGCCAGCAGCTTGGCCGGACAGGGGCATCAGCCCCAGCATTTT
CASSLAGQGHQPQHF
>TRBV18|TRBJ1-3|.|.
TGTGCCAGCTCACTCCGGGACCGGAGCTCTGGAAACACCATATATTTT
CASSLRDRSSGNTIYF
>TRBV10-2|TRBJ1-1|.|many
TGCGCCAGCAGACAGGGCGGGACTGAAGCTTTCTTT
CASRQGGTEAFF
>TRBV7-9|TRBJ1-2|.|.
TGTGCCAGCAGCCCAAAAGGGAAGGACTATGGCTACACCTTC
CASSPKGKDYGYTF
>TRBV6-1|TRBJ2-2|TRBD1|.
TGTGCCAGCAGTGAGGGGGACAGGGACTCCGGGGAGCTGTTTTTT
CASSEGDRDSGELFF
>TRBV29-1|TRBJ2-3|TRBD2|few
TGCAGCGTTGTATGGACTAGCGGGAGGACCGATACGCAGTATTTT
CSVVWTSGRTDTQYF
>TRBV20-1|TRBJ2-3|TRBD2|few
TGCAGTGCTAAGGGACTAGGTATCACAGATACGCAGTATTTT
CSAKGLGITDTQYF
>TRBV20-1|TRBJ1-1|.|.
TGCAGTGCTCCCCGGGCCAACACTGAAGCTTTCTTT
CSAPRANTEAFF
>TRBV7-2|TRBJ2-3|.|.
TGTGCCAGCAGCTTGGCTAGCACAGATACGCAGTATTTT
CASSLASTDTQYF
>TRBV20-1|TRBJ2-7|.|.
TGCAGTGCTAGGGTAGCAAGGGAGCAGTACTTC
CSARVAREQYF
>TRBV27|TRBJ2-3|.|.
TGTGCCAGCAGTTTCGGGGCAGGGGCAGATACGCAGTATTTT
CASSFGAGADTQYF
>TRBV10-3|TRBJ2-7|TRBD2|many
TGTGCCATCAGTGTAGACGGGACTAGCGGGATCTACGAGCAGTACTTC
CAISVDGTSGIYEQYF
>TRBV24-1|TRBJ1-1|.|many
TGTGCCACCAGTGATTTGACGACAGGAACGGGGAGAGCTTTCTTT
CATSDLTTGTGRAFF
>TRBV24-1|TRBJ2-1|TRBD1|many
TGTGCCACCAGTGCCGTTACCGGGACAGGGGGTTACAATGAGCAGTTCTTC
CATSAVTGTGGYNEQFF
>TRBV29-1|TRBJ2-1|.|many
TGCAGCGTTGAAGGGGGTAGCCTACCTTCCAATGAGCAGTTCTTC
CSVEGGSLPSNEQFF
>TRBV5-4|TRBJ2-3|.|.
TGTGCCAGCAGCGGGGCCTCCACAGATACGCAGTATTTT
CASSGASTDTQYF
>TRBV6-2/TRBV6-3|TRBJ1-5|TRBD1|many
TGTGCCAGCAGTCGTCTTGGACAGGGGGACAATCAGCCCCAGCATTTT
CASSRLGQGDNQPQHF
>TRBV10-3|TRBJ1-5|.|.
TGTGCCATCAGTGAGTGGGATCAGCCCCAGCATTTT
CAISEWDQPQHF
>TRBV20-1|TRBJ2-3|TRBD2|.
TGCAGTGCCGTGTGGACTAGCGAACCAGATACGCAGTATTTT
CSAVWTSEPDTQYF
>TRBV28|TRBJ2-1|TRBD1|.
TGTGCCACCGGGGACAGGGGACGATACAATGAGCAGTTCTTC
CATGDRGRYNEQFF
>TRBV18|TRBJ1-2|.|.
TGTGCCAGCTCACCCGGGACACAGGACTCCTATGGCTACACCTTC
CASSPGTQDSYGYTF
>TRBV6-6|TRBJ1-5|.|few
TGTGCCAGCAGTCCTCGTCCCGACGAACTGGTGCGGAGCAATCAGCCCCAGCATTTT
CASSPRPDELVRSNQPQHF
>TRBV7-2|TRBJ2-5|.|few
TGTGCCAGCAGCCCGCCTGACTCCCCGGAGACCCAGTACTTC
CASSPPDSPETQYF
>TRBV7-8|TRBJ2-7|.|.
TGTGCCAGCAGCTTAGAGGGGACGGATTTTTACGAGCAGTACTTC
CASSLEGTDFYEQYF
>TRBV15|TRBJ1-4|.|.
TGTGCCACCAGCACTTTAGGGGCCAGGACTAATGAAAAACTGTTTTTT
CATSTLGARTNEKLFF
>TRBV12-3/TRBV12-4|TRBJ1-5|.|.
TGTGCCAGCAGCCCCCGTCGGGACGGTCAGCCCCAGCATTTT
CASSPRRDGQPQHF
>TRBV6-1|TRBJ2-6|.|.
TGTGCCAGCAGTTACTGGGACGGTCAGAACGTCCTGACTTTC
CASSYWDGQNVLTF
>TRBV6-6|TRBJ1-2|TRBD1|.
TGTGCCAGCAGTTACTCGGGGACAGGGGGTTTTGGCTACACCTTC
CASSYSGTGGFGYTF
>TRBV10-1|TRBJ2-2|.|.
TGCGCCAGCAGTAAAGACGGCACCGGGGAGCTGTTTTTT
CASSKDGTGELFF
>TRBV14|TRBJ2-3|TRBD1|.
TGTGCCAGCAGCGCGGACAGGGCAATTACGCAGTATTTT
CASSADRAITQYF
>TRBV27|TRBJ2-1|TRBD2|few
TGTGCCAGCAGGGGACTAGCAGATAGAAATGAGCAGTTCTTC
CASRGLADRNEQFF
>TRBV5-4|TRBJ1-1|TRBD1|few
TGTGCCAGCAGCCCTGATGGACAGGGGGTAAACACTGAAGCTTTCTTT
CASSPDGQGVNTEAFF
>TRBV9|TRBJ1-5|TRBD1|.
TGTGCCAGCAGCGCGGGACAGGGGGCCGATCAGCCCCAGCATTTT
CASSAGQGADQPQHF